This T cell receptor (beta chain) was captured by sequencing in a study of blood T cell repertoires in COVID-19. Per the authors' pipeline: Amplification with reference gene primers provided the estimates of nucleated cell counts. Method: immunoSEQ multiplex PCR; TCRdb's copy keeps in-frame clones and lacks some. V, J and clone size reflect that table, while D and trimming were determined from the DNA. The sample includes roughly 150,000 clones, 80% to 85% of them seen just once. CDR3 length: 15 residues. Deletions cut 1 base from V and 0 bases from J, with 9 bases between. Germline V gene lookup returns CDR1 LGHDT and CDR2 YNNKEL (reference sequence).

Sequenced input: PBMCs or T cells enriched from blood (not recorded which). V and J are TRBV3-1 (or the pseudogene TRBV3-2) and TRBJ1-1; weak D call: TRBD1 (5 bases). The sequence came from a woman between 50 and 59 years old who had recovered from COVID-19. CDR3: CASSQVREVNTEAFF. The CDR3 DNA reads TGTGCCAGCAGCCAAGTCAGGGAAGTGAACACTGAAGCTTTCTTT.